The entry that follows covers one T cell receptor (beta chain) sequence. These data are taken from a study of blood T cell repertoires in COVID-19. Across the whole study: PBMCs, B-cell-depleted T cells, or T cells were the source of the cDNA or gDNA that made up the material.

Data came from immunoSEQ multiplex PCR; TCRdb stores just in-frame clones and leaves some out. Seen here are approximately 170,000 clones, less than 85% observed once, and the top ten hold under 4.5%. Participants, about 18 to 89 years old, spanned some 23 US areas. Between the trimmed V and J ends, which lost 2 bases and 4 bases, there was a span of 12 bases. This CDR3 has 14 residues. Germline V gene data show CDR1 as SGHTS and CDR2 as YDEGEE. The TCR originated in a woman aged 45-65 years who had recovered from COVID-19. The sequencing sample was made of PBMCs or T cells enriched from blood (not recorded which). The chain joins TRBV5-8 to TRBJ1-1, with no clear D. CDR3 DNA: TGTGCCAGCAGCTTAATTTGGGAGGGCACTGAAGCTTTCTTT. Translated: CASSLIWEGTEAFF.